Listed below are T cell receptor beta chains from one sample, sequenced in a study of blood T cell repertoires in COVID-19. TCRdb's table, derived via immunoSEQ multiplex PCR, lists solely in-frame clones and lacks some. The sample has 160,000 or so clones, 87% seen once; the top ten hold roughly 1.4%. The sample was peripheral blood. All receptors come from a woman aged 45-59 years with acute or convalescent COVID-19. CDR3s include the opening cysteine and the closing phenylalanine or tryptophan. The order of the fields is V gene, J gene, D gene, clone size, CDR3 protein, CDR3 DNA. The D gene is left open where the match is weak. Size values are once, few and many counts, or a class for expanded clones, and some rows have none.

V: TRBV15; J: TRBJ2-5; D: -; size: -; CDR3: CATSRGGTQETQYF; DNA: TGTGCCACCAGCAGAGGCGGGACCCAAGAGACCCAGTACTTC
V: TRBV19; J: TRBJ1-1; D: TRBD1; size: -; CDR3: CASNTPGTGANMAFF; DNA: TGTGCCAGTAACACCCCCGGGACAGGGGCTAATATGGCTTTCTTT
V: TRBV2; J: TRBJ1-3; D: -; size: -; CDR3: CASSEWGWGPGNTIYF; DNA: TGTGCCAGCAGTGAATGGGGATGGGGGCCAGGAAACACCATATATTTT
V: TRBV7-2; J: TRBJ2-1; D: TRBD2; size: -; CDR3: CASSLVGGSSYNEQFF; DNA: TGTGCCAGCAGCTTAGTGGGCGGGAGCTCCTACAATGAGCAGTTCTTC
V: TRBV30; J: TRBJ2-5; D: TRBD2; size: -; CDR3: CAWSPRQREQETQYF; DNA: TGTGCCTGGAGTCCACGGCAGCGGGAACAAGAGACCCAGTACTTC
V: TRBV12-3/TRBV12-4; J: TRBJ1-2; D: TRBD1; size: -; CDR3: CASTQGAVYTF; DNA: TGTGCCAGCACTCAGGGGGCGGTCTACACCTTC
V: TRBV11-2; J: TRBJ2-3; D: -; size: -; CDR3: CASSSQGGRTDTQYF; DNA: TGTGCCAGCAGCTCGCAGGGGGGTCGGACAGATACGCAGTATTTT
V: TRBV27; J: TRBJ2-2; D: -; size: -; CDR3: CASRGGGAVGELFF; DNA: TGTGCCAGCAGGGGTGGGGGGGCGGTCGGGGAGCTGTTTTTT
V: TRBV27; J: TRBJ2-2; D: -; size: -; CDR3: CASSYSLAGANTGELFF; DNA: TGTGCCAGCAGTTATTCACTAGCCGGAGCGAACACCGGGGAGCTGTTTTTT
V: TRBV2; J: TRBJ1-6; D: TRBD1; size: -; CDR3: CASRDRYNSPLHF; DNA: TGTGCCAGCAGGGACAGGTACAATTCACCCCTCCACTTT
V: TRBV12-3/TRBV12-4; J: TRBJ1-3; D: TRBD1; size: -; CDR3: CASRDRGNTIYF; DNA: TGTGCCAGCAGGGACAGGGGGAACACCATATATTTT
V: TRBV2; J: TRBJ2-3; D: -; size: once; CDR3: CASNQEVGVGDTQYF; DNA: TGTGCCAGCAATCAAGAGGTCGGGGTAGGAGATACGCAGTATTTT
V: TRBV2; J: TRBJ1-3; D: -; size: -; CDR3: CASKTRASSGNTIYF; DNA: TGTGCCAGCAAGACGAGGGCGAGCTCTGGAAACACCATATATTTT
V: TRBV5-5; J: TRBJ2-7; D: -; size: -; CDR3: CASSSLDSLPYEQYF; DNA: TGTGCCAGCAGTTCTCTCGACTCACTGCCCTACGAGCAGTACTTC
V: TRBV7-9; J: TRBJ2-7; D: TRBD1; size: -; CDR3: CASSPDREQYF; DNA: TGTGCCAGCAGTCCGGACAGGGAGCAGTACTTC
V: TRBV6-5; J: TRBJ2-1; D: -; size: -; CDR3: CASTTNLRGGEQFF; DNA: TGTGCCAGCACCACCAACCTCAGGGGAGGGGAGCAGTTCTTC
V: TRBV5-1; J: TRBJ2-1; D: TRBD2; size: -; CDR3: CASSSQLSGSGDEQFF; DNA: TGCGCCAGCAGCTCCCAGCTTAGCGGGAGTGGGGATGAGCAGTTCTTC
V: TRBV7-2; J: TRBJ1-1; D: TRBD1; size: -; CDR3: CASSRTGGNTEAFF; DNA: TGTGCCAGCAGCAGAACAGGGGGCAACACTGAAGCTTTCTTT